This record looks at one T cell receptor (beta chain) sequence and its context. Its antigen is still unknown. The data were taken from a study of cytomegalovirus exposure and HLA in healthy donors. Study information: A later analysis reported the same platform for the roughly 110 validation repertoires and the 666 first-cohort repertoires.

Study observations and caveats: The finding came from a later analysis; first-cohort TCR clusters tended to co-occur in the 95 to 150 validation repertoires.

Sequencing was performed with immunoSEQ multiplex PCR; in TCRdb, only in-frame clones are kept and a portion is missing. The sample carries 190,000 or so clones, 70% to 85% recorded once. Germline V gene data show CDR1 as MGHDK and CDR2 as SYGVNS. CDR3 size: 18 residues. V was pared by 2 bases and J by 1 base, with 17 bases between. The specimen sequenced was PBMCs. The gene calls are TRBV25-1 and TRBJ2-2; D might be TRBD1 (6 bases). The source is a woman between 25 and 40 years old in good health and CMV-seropositive. CDR3 protein: CASSEEVGIRGNTGELFF. The CDR3 DNA follows: TGTGCCAGCAGTGAAGAAGTTGGCATCAGGGGGAACACCGGGGAGCTGTTTTTT.